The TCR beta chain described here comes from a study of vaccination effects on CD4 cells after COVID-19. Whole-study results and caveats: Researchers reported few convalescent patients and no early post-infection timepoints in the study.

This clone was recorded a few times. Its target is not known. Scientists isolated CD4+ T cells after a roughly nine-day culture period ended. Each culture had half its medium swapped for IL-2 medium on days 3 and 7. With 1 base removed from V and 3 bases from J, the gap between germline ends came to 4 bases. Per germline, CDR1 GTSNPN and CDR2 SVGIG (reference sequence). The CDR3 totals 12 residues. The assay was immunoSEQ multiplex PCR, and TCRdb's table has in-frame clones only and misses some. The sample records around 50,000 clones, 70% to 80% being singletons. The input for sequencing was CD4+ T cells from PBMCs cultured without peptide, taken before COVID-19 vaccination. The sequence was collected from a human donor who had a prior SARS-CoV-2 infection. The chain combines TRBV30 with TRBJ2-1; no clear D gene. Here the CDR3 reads CAWSANYNEQFF. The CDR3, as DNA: TGTGCCTGGAGTGCTAACTACAATGAGCAGTTCTTC.